These T cell receptor beta chains were read from a single sample in a study of blood T cell repertoires in COVID-19. Method: immunoSEQ multiplex PCR; TCRdb's copy keeps in-frame clones and lacks some. The repertoire holds over 600,000 clones, with approximately 90% as singletons. Specimen: peripheral blood. The receptors shown here come from a woman aged 18-29 years with acute or convalescent COVID-19. Both conserved end residues are part of each CDR3. A D gene is named only where the DNA matches it firmly. Clone size is stated in some rows and not others, as once, few, many or a class when expanded.

>TRBD1|.|TRBV13|TRBJ1-2
CASSSTRDREHYGYTF
TGTGCCAGCAGCTCTACACGGGACAGGGAACACTATGGCTACACCTTC
>TRBD1|.|TRBV19|TRBJ1-5
CASSDRVRQPQHF
TGTGCCAGTAGTGACAGGGTACGGCAGCCCCAGCATTTT
>.|.|TRBV6-6|TRBJ2-5
CASSYSWDIQETQYF
TGTGCCAGCAGTTACTCGTGGGACATACAAGAGACCCAGTACTTC
>.|.|TRBV7-9|TRBJ1-1
CASSPNPREGTEAFF
TGTGCCAGCAGCCCGAACCCAAGGGAGGGCACTGAAGCTTTCTTT
>TRBD2|.|TRBV5-1|TRBJ2-7
CASSRREIAGFPSYEQYF
TGCGCCAGCAGCCGACGGGAGATAGCGGGGTTCCCCTCCTACGAGCAGTACTTC
>TRBD2|.|TRBV6-5|TRBJ2-3
CASNGRRGGVDTQYF
TGTGCTTCCAACGGAAGGCGGGGGGGTGTAGATACGCAGTATTTT
>.|once|TRBV5-6|TRBJ1-2
CASSLGPNYGYTF
TGTGCCAGCAGCTTGGGGCCAAACTATGGCTACACCTTC
>.|.|TRBV5-6|TRBJ1-3
CASSLKIQGPRGNTIYF
TGTGCCAGCAGCTTGAAGATCCAGGGTCCGAGGGGAAACACCATATATTTT
>TRBD1|.|TRBV5-6|TRBJ1-1
CASSGGQGNTEAFF
TGTGCCAGCAGCGGAGGACAGGGGAACACTGAAGCTTTCTTT
>.|.|TRBV21-1|TRBJ1-5
CASSTPPRGLGQPQHF
TGTGCCAGCAGCACCCCCCCGCGGGGGCTAGGGCAGCCCCAGCATTTT
>.|.|TRBV9|TRBJ1-2
CASSVVAGVGYTF
TGTGCAAGCAGCGTAGTGGCAGGGGTAGGCTACACCTTC
>.|once|TRBV4-3|TRBJ1-1
CASSQDYGGNTEAFF
TGCGCCAGCAGCCAAGATTACGGCGGGAACACTGAAGCTTTCTTT
>.|.|TRBV29-1|TRBJ1-2
CSVRGPGAGYGYTF
TGCAGCGTTCGGGGTCCAGGGGCGGGCTATGGCTACACCTTC
>.|.|TRBV19|TRBJ1-2
CASSIARYGYTF
TGTGCCAGTAGTATAGCCCGCTATGGCTACACCTTC
>TRBD2|.|TRBV14|TRBJ2-3
CASSPGTSGGRGTDTQYF
TGTGCCAGCAGCCCCGGGACTAGCGGGGGCCGAGGCACAGATACGCAGTATTTT
>.|.|TRBV30|TRBJ1-2
CAWLDSGYTF
TGTGCCTGGTTGGACAGTGGCTACACCTTC
>.|once|TRBV13|TRBJ2-7
CASSPAVMGRPYEQYF
TGTGCCAGCAGCCCCGCGGTAATGGGGCGACCCTACGAGCAGTACTTC
>TRBD2|once|TRBV23-1|TRBJ2-3
CASSQLAGGGTDTQYF
TGCGCCAGCAGTCAATTGGCGGGGGGGGGTACAGATACGCAGTATTTT
>.|few|TRBV12-5|TRBJ2-7
CASGLGRVTTYEQYF
TGTGCTAGTGGTTTGGGTCGGGTCACCACCTACGAGCAGTACTTC
>.|few|TRBV6-2/TRBV6-3|TRBJ1-6
CASSKLGSSYNSPLHF
TGTGCCAGCAGTAAGTTGGGGAGCTCCTATAATTCACCCCTCCACTTT
>TRBD1|.|TRBV5-3|TRBJ1-2
CARSLQTGQGLEGGYTF
TGTGCCAGAAGCTTACAAACGGGACAGGGGCTAGAGGGTGGCTACACCTTC
>.|.|TRBV9|TRBJ1-6
CASSPRVENSPLHF
TGTGCCAGCAGCCCCAGGGTGGAGAATTCACCCCTCCACTTT
>TRBD1|.|TRBV29-1|TRBJ2-7
CSGRGTGSSYEQYF
TGCAGCGGGCGTGGGACAGGAAGCTCCTACGAGCAGTACTTC
>.|.|TRBV28|TRBJ1-2
CASRSPSGDHGYTF
TGTGCCAGCAGATCACCTTCAGGGGACCACGGCTACACCTTC
>TRBD1|.|TRBV19|TRBJ2-7
CASSIRDRGSDEQYF
TGTGCCAGTAGTATAAGGGACAGGGGTTCGGACGAGCAGTACTTC
>.|.|TRBV5-6|TRBJ2-5
CASSSLGGRETQYF
TGTGCCAGCAGCTCATTGGGGGGGCGAGAGACCCAGTACTTC
>TRBD2|.|TRBV9|TRBJ2-1
CASSVVGSGAYNEQFF
TGTGCCAGCAGCGTAGTGGGCAGCGGGGCCTACAATGAGCAGTTCTTC